Listed below are T cell receptor beta chains from one sample, sequenced in a study of neurological immune-mediated disorders. TCRdb processed the 5' RACE reads anew with MiXCR; each CDR3 protein has one entry. There are tens of thousands of distinct CDR3 sequences in the sample; 4.8% occur only once, and roughly 10% lies in the top ten. Sequenced material: CD4+ T cells from blood. Receptor source: a man aged 18 to 35 in good health. Each CDR3 is given with its conserved first and last residue. D genes are given only for firm matches. Clone size, where shown, is once, few, many, or a class for clones that have expanded.

v_gene: TRBV6-5; j_gene: TRBJ2-1; d_gene: TRBD2; abundance: many; CDR3nt: TGTGCCAGCAGTTACTGGGCGGGGGGGCCCGACAATGAGCAGTTCTTC; CDR3aa: CASSYWAGGPDNEQFF
v_gene: TRBV7-2; j_gene: TRBJ1-1; d_gene: .; abundance: many; CDR3nt: TGTGCCAGCAGCTTAGCGGTTACGTCTGAAGCTTTCTTT; CDR3aa: CASSLAVTSEAFF
v_gene: TRBV5-1; j_gene: TRBJ1-2; d_gene: .; abundance: many; CDR3nt: TGCGCCAGCAGCTTGGAGGCCTTGCATGGCTACACCTTC; CDR3aa: CASSLEALHGYTF
v_gene: TRBV11-3; j_gene: TRBJ2-3; d_gene: TRBD1; abundance: many; CDR3nt: TGTGCCAGCAGCCTCAGACAGGGGGGTTCGTTTACCACAGATACGCAGTATTTT; CDR3aa: CASSLRQGGSFTTDTQYF
v_gene: TRBV4-1; j_gene: TRBJ1-3; d_gene: .; abundance: many; CDR3nt: TGCGCCAGCAGCTACTATCCCCTGACAGGCCCAACCTCTGGAAACACCATATATTTT; CDR3aa: CASSYYPLTGPTSGNTIYF
v_gene: TRBV18; j_gene: TRBJ1-5; d_gene: .; abundance: many; CDR3nt: TGTGCCACCTCAGGAGATAATCAGCCCCAGCATTTT; CDR3aa: CATSGDNQPQHF
v_gene: TRBV12-3/TRBV12-4; j_gene: TRBJ2-7; d_gene: .; abundance: many; CDR3nt: TGTGCCAGCAGTACAGGGGACTCCTCCTACGAGCAGTACTTC; CDR3aa: CASSTGDSSYEQYF
v_gene: TRBV7-3; j_gene: TRBJ2-7; d_gene: TRBD2; abundance: many; CDR3nt: TGTGCCAGCAGCCCGGGGGGGGCCGGGGACGAGCAGTACTTC; CDR3aa: CASSPGGAGDEQYF
v_gene: TRBV3-1; j_gene: TRBJ2-7; d_gene: TRBD2; abundance: many; CDR3nt: TGTGCCAGCAGCCCAAGCGAGCGGGGGAGCGAGCAGTACTTC; CDR3aa: CASSPSERGSEQYF
v_gene: TRBV7-9; j_gene: TRBJ1-2; d_gene: TRBD1; abundance: .; CDR3nt: TGTGCCAGCAGCAACAGGGGGCACTATGGCTACACCTTC; CDR3aa: CASSNRGHYGYTF
v_gene: TRBV12-3/TRBV12-4; j_gene: TRBJ1-6; d_gene: .; abundance: many; CDR3nt: TGTGCCAGCAGTCTCCGCCGGGGCAGCTCCTATAATTCACCCCTCCACTTT; CDR3aa: CASSLRRGSSYNSPLHF
v_gene: TRBV5-1; j_gene: TRBJ1-2; d_gene: .; abundance: many; CDR3nt: TGCGCCAGCAGCTACGACAGGCAAAATAACTATGGCTACACCTTC; CDR3aa: CASSYDRQNNYGYTF
v_gene: TRBV25-1; j_gene: TRBJ1-2; d_gene: .; abundance: many; CDR3nt: TGTGCCAGCAGTGGGGCGTATGGACGACCCTATAACTATGGCTACACCTTC; CDR3aa: CASSGAYGRPYNYGYTF
v_gene: TRBV5-1; j_gene: TRBJ1-5; d_gene: .; abundance: many; CDR3nt: TGCGCCAGCAGCTTGTGGAGGGACTATTATAGCAATCAGCCCCAGCATTTT; CDR3aa: CASSLWRDYYSNQPQHF
v_gene: TRBV7-2; j_gene: TRBJ1-5; d_gene: TRBD1; abundance: many; CDR3nt: TGTGCCAGCAGTGGACAGGGGGCGAGGTACCAGCCCCAGCATTTT; CDR3aa: CASSGQGARYQPQHF
v_gene: TRBV12-3/TRBV12-4; j_gene: TRBJ1-1; d_gene: .; abundance: many; CDR3nt: TGTGCCAGCATAACAGAGGGTAACACTGAAGCTTTCTTT; CDR3aa: CASITEGNTEAFF
v_gene: TRBV10-3; j_gene: TRBJ1-1; d_gene: .; abundance: many; CDR3nt: TGTGCCATCAGGGGTACGATGATCACTGAAGCTTTCTTT; CDR3aa: CAIRGTMITEAFF
v_gene: TRBV20-1; j_gene: TRBJ2-2; d_gene: .; abundance: many; CDR3nt: TGCAGTGCCACCACTAGCAGGAACACCGGGGAGCTGTTTTTT; CDR3aa: CSATTSRNTGELFF
v_gene: TRBV5-1; j_gene: TRBJ1-3; d_gene: .; abundance: many; CDR3nt: TGCGCCAGCAGCTTGAAGGGCGGCGGTGGAAACACCATATATTTT; CDR3aa: CASSLKGGGGNTIYF
v_gene: TRBV18; j_gene: TRBJ2-4; d_gene: .; abundance: many; CDR3nt: TGTGCCAGCTCACCACCCGGGGGAAACATTCAGTACTTC; CDR3aa: CASSPPGGNIQYF
v_gene: TRBV6-2/TRBV6-3; j_gene: TRBJ2-2; d_gene: .; abundance: many; CDR3nt: TGTGCCAGCAGTAGCCCTCCGGCGGACACCGGGGAGCTGTTTTTT; CDR3aa: CASSSPPADTGELFF
v_gene: TRBV3-1; j_gene: TRBJ1-6; d_gene: .; abundance: many; CDR3nt: TGTGCCAGCAGCCCCACCCGGGGAGGGACGGGCTCCTATAATTCACCCCTCCACTTT; CDR3aa: CASSPTRGGTGSYNSPLHF